The entry below gives a single TCR beta chain sequence along with its context. The entry originates in a study of blood T cell repertoires in COVID-19. Data came from immunoSEQ multiplex PCR; TCRdb stores just in-frame clones and leaves some out. The table has hundreds of thousands of clones, about nine tenths seen once. Across roughly 25 US areas, participants ranged in age from 18 to 89 years. Recovered participants had two consecutive negative NP/OP PCR tests, healthcare professional clearance, or symptom resolution. Germline V CDR1 and CDR2: LGHNA, YNFKEQ. The CDR3 runs 16 residues. V was clipped by 0 bases and J by 1 base, with 9 bases between them.

The genes are TRBV4-2 and TRBJ2-2; D might be TRBD2 (6 bases). This TCR was recovered from a woman in her forties or fifties who had recovered from COVID-19. Sample: PBMCs or T cells enriched from blood (not recorded which). The CDR3 loop is CASSQENSGNTGELFF. The DNA of the CDR3 is TGTGCCAGCAGCCAAGAGAATAGCGGGAACACCGGGGAGCTGTTTTTT.